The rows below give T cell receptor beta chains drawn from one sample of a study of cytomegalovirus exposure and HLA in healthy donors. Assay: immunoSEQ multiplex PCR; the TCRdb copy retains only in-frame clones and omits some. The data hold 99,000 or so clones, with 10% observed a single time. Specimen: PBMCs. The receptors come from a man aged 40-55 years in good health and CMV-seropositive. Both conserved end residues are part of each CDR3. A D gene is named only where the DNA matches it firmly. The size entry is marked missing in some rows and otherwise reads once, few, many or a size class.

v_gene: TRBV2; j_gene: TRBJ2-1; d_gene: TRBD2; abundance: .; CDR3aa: CASSVVAGVDNEQFF; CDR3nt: TGTGCCAGCAGTGTAGTAGCGGGGGTAGACAATGAGCAGTTCTTC
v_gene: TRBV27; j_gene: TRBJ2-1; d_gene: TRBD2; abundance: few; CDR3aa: CASRRAGGWEQFF; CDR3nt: TGTGCCAGCAGGCGAGCGGGAGGGTGGGAGCAGTTCTTC
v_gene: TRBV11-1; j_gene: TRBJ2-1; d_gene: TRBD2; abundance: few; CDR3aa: CASSLQAGARISSYNEQFF; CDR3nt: TGTGCCAGCAGCTTACAAGCGGGAGCGCGGATAAGTTCCTACAATGAGCAGTTCTTC
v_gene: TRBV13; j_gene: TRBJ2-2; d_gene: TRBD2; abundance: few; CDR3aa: CASSPTSANTGELFF; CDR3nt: TGTGCCAGCAGCCCCACTAGCGCCAACACCGGGGAGCTGTTTTTT
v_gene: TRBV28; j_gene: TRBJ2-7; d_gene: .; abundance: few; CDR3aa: CASSLSSAYEQYF; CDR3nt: TGTGCCAGCAGTTTATCGTCGGCCTACGAGCAGTACTTC
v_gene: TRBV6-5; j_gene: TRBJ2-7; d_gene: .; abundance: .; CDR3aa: CASSSPGVYEQYF; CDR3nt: TGTGCCAGCAGCTCGCCGGGGGTCTACGAGCAGTACTTC
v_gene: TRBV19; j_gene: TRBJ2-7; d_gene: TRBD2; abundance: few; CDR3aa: CASRTAGAGAYEQYF; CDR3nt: TGTGCCAGTAGGACAGCGGGAGCAGGGGCCTACGAGCAGTACTTC
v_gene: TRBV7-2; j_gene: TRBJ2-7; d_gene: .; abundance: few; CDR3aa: CASSHPSSYEQYF; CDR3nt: TGTGCCAGCAGCCATCCATCATCCTACGAGCAGTACTTC
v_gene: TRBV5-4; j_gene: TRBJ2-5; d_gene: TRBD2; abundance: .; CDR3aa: CASSPGGQETQYF; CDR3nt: TGTGCCAGCAGCCCGGGGGGGCAAGAGACCCAGTACTTC
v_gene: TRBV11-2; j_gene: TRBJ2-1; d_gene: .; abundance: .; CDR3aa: CASSLDPAAAGRRFF; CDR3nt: TGTGCCAGCAGCTTAGACCCCGCTGCCGCGGGTAGGCGGTTCTTC
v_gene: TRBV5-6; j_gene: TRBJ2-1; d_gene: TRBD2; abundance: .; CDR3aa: CASSRLTGTRDEQFF; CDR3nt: TGTGCCAGCAGCCGTCTAACCGGGACTAGGGATGAGCAGTTCTTC
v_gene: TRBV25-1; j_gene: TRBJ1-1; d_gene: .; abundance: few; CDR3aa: CASSDPAGGDTEAFF; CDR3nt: TGTGCCAGCAGTGATCCCGCCGGGGGTGACACTGAAGCTTTCTTT
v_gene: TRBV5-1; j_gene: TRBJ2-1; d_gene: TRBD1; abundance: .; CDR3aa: CASSIGQGSYNEQFF; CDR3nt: TGCGCCAGCAGCATCGGACAGGGGTCCTACAATGAGCAGTTCTTC
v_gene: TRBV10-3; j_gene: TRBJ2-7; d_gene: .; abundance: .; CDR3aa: CAISSSRDAHEQYF; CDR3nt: TGTGCCATCAGCTCCTCGCGGGATGCCCACGAGCAGTACTTC
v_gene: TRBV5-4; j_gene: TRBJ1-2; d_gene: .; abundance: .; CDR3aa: CASSLDTAFNYGYTF; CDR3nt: TGTGCCAGCAGCTTGGATACAGCCTTTAACTATGGCTACACCTTC
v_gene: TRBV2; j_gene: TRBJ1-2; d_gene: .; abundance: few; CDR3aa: CASSSYQGSVYGYTF; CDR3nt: TGTGCCAGCAGTTCCTACCAGGGGTCTGTCTATGGCTACACCTTC
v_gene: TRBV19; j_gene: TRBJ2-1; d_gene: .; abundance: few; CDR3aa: CASSIGGNEQFF; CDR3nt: TGTGCCAGTAGTATTGGAGGGAATGAGCAGTTCTTC